This T cell receptor beta chain was observed in a study of siplizumab effects on memory and regulatory T cells. Study outcomes and limitations: Memory T cells appeared less diverse than naive cells, which seemed to contribute substantially to alloresponse.

Comments on this clone: Its antigen is unknown.

The assay was immunoSEQ multiplex PCR, and TCRdb's table has in-frame clones only and misses some. The sample includes roughly 100,000 clones, about 93% seen only once; the top ten take 0.32%. V shed 0 bases and J shed 4 bases, with 4 bases lying between them. The germline gives CDR1 SGHTS, CDR2 YDEGEE. The length of the CDR3 is 13 residues. The material sequenced was CD4+ T cells sorted from blood. This chain uses TRBV5-8 with TRBJ2-2; D gene ambiguous. This TCR derives from a human donor in good health. CDR3 loop: CASSLDSTGELFF. CDR3 bases: TGTGCCAGCAGCTTGGACAGCACCGGGGAGCTGTTTTTT.